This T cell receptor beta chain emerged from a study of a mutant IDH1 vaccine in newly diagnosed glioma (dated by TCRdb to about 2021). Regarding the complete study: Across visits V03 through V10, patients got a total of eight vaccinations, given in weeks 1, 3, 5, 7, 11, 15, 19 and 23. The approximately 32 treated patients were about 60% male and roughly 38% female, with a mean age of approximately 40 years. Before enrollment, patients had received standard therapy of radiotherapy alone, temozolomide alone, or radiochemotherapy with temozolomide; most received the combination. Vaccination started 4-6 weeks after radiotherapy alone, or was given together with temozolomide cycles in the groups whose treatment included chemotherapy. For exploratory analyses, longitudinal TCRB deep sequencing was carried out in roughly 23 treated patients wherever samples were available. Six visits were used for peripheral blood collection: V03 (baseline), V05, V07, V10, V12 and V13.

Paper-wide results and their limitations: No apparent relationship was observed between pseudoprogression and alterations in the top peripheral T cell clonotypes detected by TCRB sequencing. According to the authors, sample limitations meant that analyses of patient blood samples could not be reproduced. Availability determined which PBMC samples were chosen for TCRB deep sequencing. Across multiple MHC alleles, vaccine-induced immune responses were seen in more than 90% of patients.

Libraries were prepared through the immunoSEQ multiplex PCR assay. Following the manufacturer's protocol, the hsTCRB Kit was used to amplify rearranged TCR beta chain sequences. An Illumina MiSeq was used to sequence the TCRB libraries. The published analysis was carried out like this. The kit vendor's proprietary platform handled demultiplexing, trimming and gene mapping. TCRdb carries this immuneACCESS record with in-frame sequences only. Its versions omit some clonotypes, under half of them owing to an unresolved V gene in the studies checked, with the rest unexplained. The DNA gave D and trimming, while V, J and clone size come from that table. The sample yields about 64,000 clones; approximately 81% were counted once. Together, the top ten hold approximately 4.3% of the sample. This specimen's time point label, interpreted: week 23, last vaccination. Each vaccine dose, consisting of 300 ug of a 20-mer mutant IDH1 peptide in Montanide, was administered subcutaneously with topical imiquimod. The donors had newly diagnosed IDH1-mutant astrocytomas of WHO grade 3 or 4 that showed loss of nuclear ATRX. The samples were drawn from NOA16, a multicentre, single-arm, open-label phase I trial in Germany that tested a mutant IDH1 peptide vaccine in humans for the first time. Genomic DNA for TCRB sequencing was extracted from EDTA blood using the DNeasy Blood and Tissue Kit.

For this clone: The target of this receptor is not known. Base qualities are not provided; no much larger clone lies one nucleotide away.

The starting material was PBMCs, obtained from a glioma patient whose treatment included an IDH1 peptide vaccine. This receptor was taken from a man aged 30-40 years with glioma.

At the DNA level, the sequence is TGTGCCTGGAGTGAGGGACAGGGGGTAGATACGCAGTATTTT. This sequence encodes CAWSEGQGVDTQYF. This receptor chain uses TRBV30 and TRBJ2-3; a stretch of 11 junction bases matches TRBD1. Here V drops 1 base and J drops 5 bases, and the junction holds 2 bases not matched to any gene. The germline V gene (reference sequence) yields GTSNPN for CDR1 and SVGIG for CDR2. From the cysteine through the phenylalanine, the CDR3 covers 14 amino acids. This entry keeps only the CDR3 DNA: 42 bases, framed from base 1.